The following is a T cell receptor beta chain sequence with its context. No antigen is known for it. This sample was taken from a study of cytomegalovirus exposure and HLA in healthy donors. For the study at large: Early released data had approximately 86 million unique TCRs, all coming from HLA-typed donors.

V shed 6 bases and J shed 8 bases, with 16 bases lying between them. The CDR3 is made up of 13 amino acids. Germline V gene sequence: CDR1 MDHEN, CDR2 SYDVKM. General study points: With later analysis, a missense DCLRE1C variant became linked to TCR beta V- and J-gene trimming.

13 Jbeta primers and 60 Vbeta primers were used for the PCR. Profiling relied on immunoSEQ multiplex PCR, and the TCRdb table lists in-frame clones only, not all of them. Among some 65,000 clones, around four fifths were seen once, and the ten largest hold around 3%. Despite likely unrecorded immune exposures, the donors were nominally healthy at the time of sampling. The chain links TRBV28 to TRBJ1-2; no reliable D call. The sample taken for sequencing was PBMCs. This clonotype was obtained from a girl aged 10-17 years in good health and CMV-seropositive. The CDR3: CASSLNRGQGYTF. CDR3 in DNA: TGTGCCAGCAGCCTTAACCGAGGTCAGGGCTACACCTTC.